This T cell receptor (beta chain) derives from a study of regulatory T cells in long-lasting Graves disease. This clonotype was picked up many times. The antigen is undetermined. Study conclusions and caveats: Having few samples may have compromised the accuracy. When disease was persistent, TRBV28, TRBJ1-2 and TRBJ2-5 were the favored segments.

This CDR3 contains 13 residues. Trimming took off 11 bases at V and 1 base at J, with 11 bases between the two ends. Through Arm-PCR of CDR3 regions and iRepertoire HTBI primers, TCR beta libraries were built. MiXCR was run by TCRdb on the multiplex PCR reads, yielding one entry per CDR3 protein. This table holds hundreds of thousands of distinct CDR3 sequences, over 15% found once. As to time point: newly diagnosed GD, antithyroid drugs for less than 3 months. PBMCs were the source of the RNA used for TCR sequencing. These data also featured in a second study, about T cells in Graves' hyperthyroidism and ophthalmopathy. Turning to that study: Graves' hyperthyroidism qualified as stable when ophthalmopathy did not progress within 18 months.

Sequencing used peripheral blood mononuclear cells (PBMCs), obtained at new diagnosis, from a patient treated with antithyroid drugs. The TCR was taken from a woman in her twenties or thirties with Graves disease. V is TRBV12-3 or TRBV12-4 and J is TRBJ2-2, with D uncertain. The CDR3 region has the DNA TGTGCCGCCCCCCGATGGAACACCGGGGAGCTGTTTTTT. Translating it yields CAAPRWNTGELFF.